This TCR beta chain was profiled in a study of persistence of HIV-infected CD4 T cells (dated by TCRdb to the early 2020s). About the study as a whole: Participants had been on suppressive ART for a median of roughly 8 years. The study isolated CMV- and HIV-1 Gag-responding CD4+ T cells from ART-treated individuals to examine antigen-driven clonal expansion of HIV-1-infected cells. Anti-CD3/anti-CD28 stimulation activated a higher proportion of cells, with a lower memory fraction, than antigen stimulation. The clonality of all cells in each sorted population was measured by TCRbeta sequencing, and the clonality of infected cells was measured by proviral sequencing. Apart from a couple of participants who underwent leukapheresis at a single time point, peripheral blood samples of up to roughly 200 mL were collected from participants at multiple time points. The TCR cluster analysis across participants included roughly eight participants for CMV and over 5 participants for Gag. The paper's findings and limits, for the study overall: Within the same sorted populations, how oligoclonal the TCRs were correlated with how oligoclonal the proviruses were. Only a small number of individuals took part in the study, and the range of antigens tested was limited. Significantly lower TCRbeta richness was observed in CMV- and Gag-responding cells than in anti-CD3/anti-CD28-responding cells, and higher oligoclonality was observed in CMV-responding cells than in CD3/CD28-stimulated and Gag-responding cells. Degenerate expanded CDR3beta sequences were enriched in antigen-responding cells, suggesting convergent selection of CD4+ responses to CMV and Gag. Bulk TCR analyses could not be restricted to the rare CMV-responding cells that actually carried HIV-1 proviruses.

The sample's treatment or condition, from its label and the paper: suppressive antiretroviral therapy. As a nonspecific positive control representing the CD4+ T cell repertoire, the cells were stimulated with anti-CD3/anti-CD28 magnetic beads. CD4+ T cells that responded were sorted based on upregulation of both CD40 ligand and CD69. Participants were HIV-1-infected adults who started suppressive ART during chronic infection. For at least 4 years, participants had undetectable plasma HIV-1 RNA, below 50 copies/mL. To be included, a participant needed positive CMV serology and a CD4+ T cell count above 400 cells/uL. Before stimulation, PBMCs were isolated using density centrifugation and depleted of CD8+ T cells. For roughly 17 hours, CD8-depleted PBMCs were stimulated with anti-CD28/CD49d costimulation, a CD40-blocking antibody, and enfuvirtide, which was added to prevent new infections. Cell sorting was done on a Beckman Coulter MoFlo Legacy or XDP sorter, and dead cells were excluded with propidium iodide. For samples with more than one million cells, genomic DNA was extracted with the QIAamp DNA Mini Kit, and for all other samples the Quick-DNA Microprep Kit was used.

In regard to this clone: The antigen it recognizes is unknown. Base qualities are not provided; no much larger clone lies one nucleotide away.

The immunoSEQ hsTCRB assay version 4, run in survey mode, was used to sequence TCRbeta repertoires from genomic DNA. Genomic DNA was diluted to about 9.9 ng/uL, and up to roughly 1 ug per sample was used for TCRbeta sequencing. As for the authors' bioinformatics: Analysis of the TCRbeta data was done in ImmunoSeq Analyzer 3.0, and diversity was computed on productive nucleotide rearrangements. Lower-bound TCR diversity was estimated with the improved Chao index, and clonality with the Gini coefficient using the Immunarch R package. Nucleotide rearrangements that differed but encoded the same CDR3beta amino acid sequence were counted as separate clonotypes. TCRbeta sequences significantly enriched in antigen-responding cells relative to anti-CD3/anti-CD28-activated cells were identified by differential abundance analysis. TCRs were clustered by predicted peptide-MHC specificity with GLIPH2, both within individual participants and across merged participant data sets. The immuneACCESS repertoire file appears here via TCRdb, limited to in-frame rearrangements. These files lack a portion of the clones; in checked studies, under half of the deficit traces to unresolved V genes, and the cause of the others is not known. V and J calls and clone size are those listed in that table; D and trimming were worked out from the DNA. In all, the sample holds 45,000 or so clones, and 70% to 90% of those were seen once. Together, the top ten hold 3% to 3.5% of the sample.

The CDR3 has 15 amino acids, counting the end cysteine and phenylalanine. CDR3 DNA only is kept here, 45 bases in frame from base 1. CDR1 and CDR2 (MNHEY, SVGAGI) derive from the germline V gene. The germline ends are 11 bases apart after V is trimmed by 4 bases and J by 0 bases. The clonotype was recovered from an adult woman with HIV who was CMV-seropositive. Sequencing was performed on CD4+ T cells sorted from PBMCs after 18-hour stimulation, taken from a patient who received antiretroviral therapy. Read against the paper, the sample's cell subset or site label means: CD40L+CD69+ CD4 T cells responding to anti-CD3/anti-CD28 beads, representing the overall repertoire. The sequence is built from TRBV6-5 and TRBJ2-3, with no D gene named confidently. The CDR3 protein: CASSSMLPSTDTQYF. The sequenced DNA: TGTGCCAGCAGTTCTATGTTGCCTAGCACAGATACGCAGTATTTT.